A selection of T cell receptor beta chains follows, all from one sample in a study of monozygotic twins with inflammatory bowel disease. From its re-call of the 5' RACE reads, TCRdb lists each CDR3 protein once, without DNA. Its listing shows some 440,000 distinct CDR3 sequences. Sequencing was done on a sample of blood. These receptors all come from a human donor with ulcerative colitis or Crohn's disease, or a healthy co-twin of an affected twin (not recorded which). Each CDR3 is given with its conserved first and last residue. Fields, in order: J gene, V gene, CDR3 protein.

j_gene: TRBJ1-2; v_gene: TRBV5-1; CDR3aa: CASSARALKNYGYTF
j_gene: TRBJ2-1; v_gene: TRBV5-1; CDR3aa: CASSLAVTYNEQFF
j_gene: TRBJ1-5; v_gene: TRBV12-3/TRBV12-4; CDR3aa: CASSFSQGQPQHF
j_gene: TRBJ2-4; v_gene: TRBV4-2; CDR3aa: CASSQGGEGTAKNIQYF
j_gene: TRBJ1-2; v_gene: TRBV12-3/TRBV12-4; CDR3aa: CASSPTGIRYGYTF
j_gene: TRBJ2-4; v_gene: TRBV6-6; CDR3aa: CASSYDRGIQYF
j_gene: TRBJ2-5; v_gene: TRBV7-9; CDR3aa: CASSLSPSVGETQYF
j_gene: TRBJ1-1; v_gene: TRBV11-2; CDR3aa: CASSFRDSIMNTEAFF
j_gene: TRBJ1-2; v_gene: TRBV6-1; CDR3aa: CATAGQIIYGYTF
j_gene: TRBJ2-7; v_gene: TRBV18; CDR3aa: CASSVQAIKDEQYF
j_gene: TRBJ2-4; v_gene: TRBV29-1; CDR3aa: CSVRARENIQYF
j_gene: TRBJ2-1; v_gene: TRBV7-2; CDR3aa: CASSLGLAPHNEQFF
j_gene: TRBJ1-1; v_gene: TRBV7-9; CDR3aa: CASSSQGMETEAFF
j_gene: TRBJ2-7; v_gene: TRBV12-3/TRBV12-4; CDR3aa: CASSGTSAAYEQYF
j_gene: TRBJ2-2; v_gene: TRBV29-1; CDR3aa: CSVVLSGEGTGELFF
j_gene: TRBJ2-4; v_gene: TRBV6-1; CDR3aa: CASSRGGQKTKNIQYF
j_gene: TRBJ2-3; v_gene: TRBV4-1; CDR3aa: CASSRRKEANTDTQYF
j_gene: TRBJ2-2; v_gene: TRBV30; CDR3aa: CAWRLSDRRNTGELFF
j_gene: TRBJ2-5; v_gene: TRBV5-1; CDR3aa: CASSLGLAEIQETQYF
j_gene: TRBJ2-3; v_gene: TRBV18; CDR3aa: CASSPASGEDTQYF
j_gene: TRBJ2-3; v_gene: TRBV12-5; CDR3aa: CASGLPPGLSTDTQYF
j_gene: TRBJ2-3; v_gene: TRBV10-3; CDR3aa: CAISSGDLTDTQYF
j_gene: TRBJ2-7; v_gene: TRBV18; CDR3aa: CASSPTSVAVFEQYF
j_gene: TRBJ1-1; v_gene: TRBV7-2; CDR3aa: CASSLAGGVDTEAFF
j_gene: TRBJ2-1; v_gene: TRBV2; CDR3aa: CASRAPGGAANNEQFF
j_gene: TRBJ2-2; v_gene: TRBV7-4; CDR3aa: CASSPRGWTGLTGELFF
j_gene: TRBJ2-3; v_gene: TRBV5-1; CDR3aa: CASSLALSGSGDTQYF
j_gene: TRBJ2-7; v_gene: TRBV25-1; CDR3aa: CASSESGGYYEQYF
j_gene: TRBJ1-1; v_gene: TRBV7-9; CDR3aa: CASSQRRTGTEAFF
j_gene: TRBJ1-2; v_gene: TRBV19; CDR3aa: CASYGQARVAYTF
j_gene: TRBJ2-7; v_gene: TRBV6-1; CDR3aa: CASTKTAYEQYF
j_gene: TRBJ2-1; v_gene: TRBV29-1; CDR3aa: CSVEGLTGYAYNEQFF
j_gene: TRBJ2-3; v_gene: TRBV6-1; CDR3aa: CATKLRAETFGSTDTQYF
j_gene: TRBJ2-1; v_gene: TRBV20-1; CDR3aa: CSARDPAGGSYNEQFF
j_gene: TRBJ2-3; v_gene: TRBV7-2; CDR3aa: CASSFPKGATDTQYF
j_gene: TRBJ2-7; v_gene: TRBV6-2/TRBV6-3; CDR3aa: CASSYGGSLYEQYF
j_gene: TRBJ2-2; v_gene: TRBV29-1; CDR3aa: CSVEDNSSGGLQATGELFF
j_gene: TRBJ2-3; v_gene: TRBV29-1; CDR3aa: CSVEVRHTDTQYF
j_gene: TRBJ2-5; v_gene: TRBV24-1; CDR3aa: CATSAPGEETQYF
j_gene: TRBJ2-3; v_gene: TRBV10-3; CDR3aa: CAIRGGREDTDTQYF
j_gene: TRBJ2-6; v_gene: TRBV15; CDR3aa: CATSEAGANVLTF
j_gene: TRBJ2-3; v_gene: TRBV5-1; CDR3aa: CASSWEGQGMADTQYF
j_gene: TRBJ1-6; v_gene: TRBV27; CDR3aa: CATSRDRVSPLHF
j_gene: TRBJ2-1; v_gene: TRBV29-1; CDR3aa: CSTRQEPYNEQFF
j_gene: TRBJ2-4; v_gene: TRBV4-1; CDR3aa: CASSHAGKNIQYF
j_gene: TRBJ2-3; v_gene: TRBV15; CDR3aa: CATSTLTTGVTDTQYF
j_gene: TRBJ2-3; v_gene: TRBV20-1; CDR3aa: CSASPAGGRGDTQYF
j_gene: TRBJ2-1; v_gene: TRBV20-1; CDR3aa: CSAPHSGGAGNEQFF
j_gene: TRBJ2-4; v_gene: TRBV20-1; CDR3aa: CSAGLAGADIQYF
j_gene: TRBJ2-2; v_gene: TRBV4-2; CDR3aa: CASSQVRTGEDGELFF
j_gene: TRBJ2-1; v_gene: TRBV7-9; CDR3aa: CASSFFRGLDVDNEQFF
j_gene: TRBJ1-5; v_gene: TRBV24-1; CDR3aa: CATSDSRGGVGNQPQHF
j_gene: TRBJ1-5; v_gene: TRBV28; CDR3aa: CASSLSVLSNQPQHF
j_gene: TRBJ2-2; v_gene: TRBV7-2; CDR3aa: CASSEFPGLAGNGELFF
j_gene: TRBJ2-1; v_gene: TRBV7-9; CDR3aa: CASSSRGQSYNEQFF